The TCR beta chain under discussion was sequenced for a study of T cell repertoires in cytomegalovirus infection. Overall study: Shared public TCR beta signatures pointed to both CMV infection and a matching HLA type.

This CDR3 has 14 amino acids. V trimming: 1 base; J trimming: 6 bases; junction bases outside the gene matches: 2. Looked up from germline, CDR1 is SGHVS and CDR2 is FQNEAQ. This clonotype has a count of ten or more. Using its own MiXCR run on the reads, TCRdb lists one record per CDR3 protein. The data hold around 740,000 distinct CDR3 sequences, with roughly 36% observed a single time. The chain combines TRBV7-8 with TRBJ2-7; 11 bases match TRBD1. This receptor was identified in a human donor in good health (CMV status not recorded). Some clones in this sample may be carry-over from other donors' samples. Sequenced sample: PBMCs. DNA of the CDR3: TGTGCCAGCAGCTTAGGGACAGGGGGCCGCGAGCAGTACTTC. It codes for CASSLGTGGREQYF.